This TCR beta chain was observed in a study of T cell responses to AZD1222 COVID-19 vaccine. Libraries were prepared by immunoSEQ multiplex PCR; TCRdb keeps only in-frame clonotypes and omits some of them. Altogether approximately 97,000 clones are present, about nine tenths being singletons, with the ten largest covering about 7.5%. The CDR3 has 17 amino acids. The ends were cut back, 2 bases at V and 0 bases at J, with 17 bases in the middle. Germline V gene lookup returns CDR1 MDHEN and CDR2 SYDVKM. The input for sequencing was peripheral blood, taken on day 0 of AZD1222 vaccination. The clonotype originates from an adult in good health. J is TRBJ2-7 and V is TRBV28, with TRBD2 as a possible D gene (6 bases). The DNA for the CDR3 is TGTGCCAGCAGTTTACCGCGGGACTGGGGAAGCTCCTACGAGCAGTACTTC. It is translated as CASSLPRDWGSSYEQYF.